This TCR beta chain is drawn from a study of CD8+ T cells in alopecia areata. Concerning this clone: The target antigen is unknown.

Study outcomes and limitations: Relative to normal scalp, lesional scalp, especially alopecia totalis/universalis, showed higher clonality. Normal-skin resident alphabeta T cells also appear among scalp sample sequences.

Sequencing relied on a cDNA template that was reverse transcribed from extracted RNA. Some clones are missing from TCRdb's copy, which holds only in-frame ones; the method was immunoSEQ multiplex PCR. The sample has under 85,000 clones, roughly 44% seen once; the top ten hold roughly 15%. Researchers gathered lesional scalp punch biopsies and peripheral blood from patients with alopecia areata. This CDR3 spans 12 amino acids. V lost 0 bases and J 4 bases, leaving 7 bases between the germline ends. CDR1 GTSNPN and CDR2 SVGIG come from the germline V gene (reference sequence). This sample comprised CD8+ T cells sorted from blood, obtained at week 0. The chain uses TRBV30 and TRBJ2-7, with D tentatively TRBD1 (5 bases). This sequence originates from a human donor with alopecia areata. CDR3: CAWSVGVYEQYF. The DNA of the CDR3 is TGTGCCTGGAGTGTAGGGGTATACGAGCAGTACTTC.